These 9 T cell receptor beta chains share one sample of origin, sequenced in a study of blood T cells in healthy people across ages. Alongside a J-beta primer mix, a sample-barcoded 5' primer served in a second PCR lasting about 7 to 12 cycles. TCRdb redid the calling of the 5' RACE reads with MiXCR, one entry per CDR3 protein. The data show around 1,500,000 distinct CDR3 sequences, approximately 42% seen once. The sequencing input was blood. The source is a young woman in good health.

The chain recombines TRBV10-3 with TRBJ2-5; 10 bases align to TRBD1. CDR1 and CDR2 from the germline V gene are ENHRY and SYGVKD. The CDR3 spans 14 residues. The V segment lost 6 bases and the J segment 11 bases; nucleotides outside the gene matches: 12. The CDR3 loop reads CAISGTGVYNEQYF. Written as DNA, the CDR3 is TGTGCCATCAGCGGGACAGGGGTGTACAATGAGCAGTACTTC.

The chain has TRBV27 and TRBJ2-5, with 8 bases aligning to TRBD1. The better agreement between TRBJ2-7 and the DNA end casts doubt on the J call. The CDR3 totals 16 residues. Looked up from germline, CDR1 is MNHEY and CDR2 is SMNVEV (reference sequence). The CDR3 is CASSPGQGRIRDEQYF. Written as DNA, the CDR3 is TGTGCCAGCAGTCCCGGACAGGGTAGAATTCGTGACGAGCAGTACTTC.

This chain links TRBV5-1 with TRBJ2-1, with D unclear. This CDR3 is 16 amino acids long. The V gene lost 4 bases and the J gene lost 6 bases, with 20 bases spanning the gap. Germline V gene lookup returns CDR1 SGHRS and CDR2 YFSETQ. The CDR3, as DNA: TGCGCCAGCAGCGACCTTGGCGTAGACGCTTTCAATGAGCAGTTCTTC. Its translation: CASSDLGVDAFNEQFF. Filled out from reference TRBV5-1 and TRBJ2-1, the complete variable domain reads KAGVTQTPRYLIKTRGQQVTLSCSPISGHRSVSWYQQTPGQGLQFLFEYFSETQRNKGNFPGRFSGRQFSNSRSEMNVSTLELGDSALYLCASSDLGVDAFNEQFFGPGTRLTVL.

This clonotype was counted only a few times. This chain connects TRBV7-9 to TRBJ2-7, with a weak D call TRBD2 (5 bases). The V gene lost 4 bases and the J gene lost 2 bases, with 12 bases spanning the gap. CDR3 length equals 14 residues. The germline CDR1 and CDR2 sequences are SEHNR and FQNEAQ (reference sequence). CDR3 sequence (DNA): TGTGCCAGCAGCTCGGGATTTACCACCTACGAGCAGTACTTC. Amino acid sequence: CASSSGFTTYEQYF. Using reference TRBV7-9 and TRBJ2-7 for the parts outside the CDR3, the full variable domain is DTGVSQNPRHKITKRGQNVTFRCDPISEHNRLYWYRQTLGQGPEFLTYFQNEAQLEKSRLLSDRFSAERPKGSFSTLEIQRTEQGDSAMYLCASSSGFTTYEQYFGPGTRLTVT.

This clonotype has just a few counts. The genes are TRBV21-1 and TRBJ2-3; the table's TRBD1 call for D was not verified on the DNA. TRBV21-1 is a known pseudogene. The CDR3 loop spans 16 amino acids. Here the CDR3 reads CASSHKGGLAADTQYF. The CDR3, as DNA: TGTGCCAGCAGCCATAAAGGGGGACTAGCGGCAGATACGCAGTATTTT.

This clonotype turned up a few times. The gene calls are TRBV20-1 and TRBJ2-7, with 7 positions matching TRBD2. V was clipped by 0 bases and J by 1 base; unmatched bases: 9. Germline V CDR1 and CDR2: DFQATT, SNEGSKA (reference sequence). This CDR3 has 16 residues. The CDR3 nucleotides are TGCAGTGCTAGAGATTGGACGAGCGGGAATTCCTACGAGCAGTACTTC. It yields the protein CSARDWTSGNSYEQYF.

The table lists this clonotype with many counts. V gene TRBV4-1 combines with J gene TRBJ1-1; 9 bases line up with TRBD1. The CDR3 totals 15 residues. Germline loops: CDR1 MGHRA, CDR2 YSYEKL. The junction had 10 bases not matched to a gene; V was cut back by 4 bases and J by 7 bases. DNA of the CDR3: TGCGCCAGCAGCCTAGCTTTCCGGACAGGGGTTGAAGCTTTCTTT. Protein sequence: CASSLAFRTGVEAFF.

This clonotype was seen more than once but under ten times. The V gene is TRBV7-9, the J gene TRBJ2-5; weak D call: TRBD2 (5 bases). Looked up from germline, CDR1 is SEHNR and CDR2 is FQNEAQ (reference sequence). Trimming removed 2 bases from V and 4 bases from J, with 17 bases in between. The length of the CDR3 is 16 residues. CDR3 nucleotides: TGTGCCAGCAGCTTAAACCCCACTAGTTCCGGAGAGACCCAGTACTTC. Protein: CASSLNPTSSGETQYF.

The genes are TRBV10-3 and TRBJ2-1; D may be TRBD1 or TRBD2 (6 bases each). Trimming took 4 bases from V and 4 from J, leaving 14 bases between them. The germline V gene encodes CDR1 ENHRY and CDR2 SYGVKD. CDR3 length: 15 amino acids. The CDR3 loop reads CAISGRGQGYNEQFF. The DNA for the CDR3 is TGTGCCATCAGTGGGAGGGGACAAGGATACAATGAGCAGTTCTTC.